This TCR beta chain appears in the sequencing data of a study of blood T cell repertoires in COVID-19. On the study more broadly: Sources were T cells, B-cell-depleted T cells, or PBMCs; the material itself was cDNA or gDNA.

This table comes from immunoSEQ multiplex PCR, and its TCRdb copy is limited to in-frame clones, with some not included. In the table there are 250,000 to 350,000 clones, around 86% of which are singletons. V was shortened by 2 bases and J by 5 bases, with 15 bases between the two germline ends. This CDR3 contains 15 residues. Germline CDR1 is MNHNY and CDR2 is SVGAGI (reference sequence). Material: peripheral blood. The chain employs TRBV6-6 and TRBJ1-1, with D maybe TRBD1 (6 bases). This TCR was recovered from a woman aged 25 to 39 with active or convalescent COVID-19. For the CDR3, the DNA is TGTGCCAGCAGTTACAAAAGCGACACAGGGACTGAAGCTTTCTTT. Translation: CASSYKSDTGTEAFF.